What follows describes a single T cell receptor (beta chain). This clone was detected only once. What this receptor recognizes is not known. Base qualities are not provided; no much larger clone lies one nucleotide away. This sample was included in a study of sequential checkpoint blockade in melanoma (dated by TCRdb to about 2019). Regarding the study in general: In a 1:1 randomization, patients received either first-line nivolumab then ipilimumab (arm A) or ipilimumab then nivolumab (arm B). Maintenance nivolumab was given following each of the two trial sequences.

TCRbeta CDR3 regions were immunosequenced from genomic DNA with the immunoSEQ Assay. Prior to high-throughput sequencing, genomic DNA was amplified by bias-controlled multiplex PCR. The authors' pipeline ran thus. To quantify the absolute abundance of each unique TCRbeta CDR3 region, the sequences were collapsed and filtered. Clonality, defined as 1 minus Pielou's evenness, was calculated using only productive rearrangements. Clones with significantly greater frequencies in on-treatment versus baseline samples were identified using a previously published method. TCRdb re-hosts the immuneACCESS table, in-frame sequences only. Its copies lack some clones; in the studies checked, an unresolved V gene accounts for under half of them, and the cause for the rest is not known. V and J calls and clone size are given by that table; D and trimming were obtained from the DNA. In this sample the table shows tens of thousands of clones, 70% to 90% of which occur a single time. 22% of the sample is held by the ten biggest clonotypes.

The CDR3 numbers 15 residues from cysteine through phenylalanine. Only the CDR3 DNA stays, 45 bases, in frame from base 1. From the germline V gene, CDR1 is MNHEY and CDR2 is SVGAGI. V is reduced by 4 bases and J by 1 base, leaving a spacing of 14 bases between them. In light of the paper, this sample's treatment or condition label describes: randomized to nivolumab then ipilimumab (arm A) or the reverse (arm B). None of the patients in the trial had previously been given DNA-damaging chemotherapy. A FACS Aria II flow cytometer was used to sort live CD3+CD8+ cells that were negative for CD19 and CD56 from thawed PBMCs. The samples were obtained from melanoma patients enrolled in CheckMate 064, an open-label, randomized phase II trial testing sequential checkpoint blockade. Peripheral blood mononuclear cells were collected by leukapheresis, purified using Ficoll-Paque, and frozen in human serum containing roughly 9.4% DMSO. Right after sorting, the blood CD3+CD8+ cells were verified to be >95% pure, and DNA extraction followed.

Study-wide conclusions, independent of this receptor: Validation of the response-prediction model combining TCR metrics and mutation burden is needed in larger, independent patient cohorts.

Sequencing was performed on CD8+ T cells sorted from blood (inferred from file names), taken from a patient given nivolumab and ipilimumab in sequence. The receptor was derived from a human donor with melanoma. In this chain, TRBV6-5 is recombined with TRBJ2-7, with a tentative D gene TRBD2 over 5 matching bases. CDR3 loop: CASSSRAGTSYEQYF. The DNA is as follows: TGTGCCAGCAGTTCACGGGCGGGTACTTCCTACGAGCAGTACTTC.